Listed here are 27 T cell receptor beta chains from one sample, sequenced in a study of T cell changes during pregnancy in multiple sclerosis. Method: immunoSEQ multiplex PCR; TCRdb's copy keeps in-frame clones and lacks some. The data contain about 43,000 clones, approximately 91% of them singletons. The source material was PBMCs (not recorded whether the cells were cultured). These receptors were obtained from a female donor with multiple sclerosis, enrolled in a pregnancy study.

The rearrangement uses TRBV5-4 and TRBJ1-1; 7 bases fit TRBD1. CDR1 SGHNT and CDR2 YYREEE come from the germline V gene (reference sequence). Trimming removed 2 bases from V and 2 bases from J; junction bases left unmatched: 6. CDR3 size: 15 residues. The CDR3 DNA is TGTGCCAGCAGCTTACCGGGACAGACTAACACTGAAGCTTTCTTT. As protein: CASSLPGQTNTEAFF.

The chain links TRBV28 to TRBJ2-5; 11 bases match TRBD2. The CDR3 runs to 14 residues. In germline, CDR1 is MDHEN, CDR2 SYDVKM. V dropped 10 bases and J dropped 4; count of bases not matched to a gene: 8. CDR3 sequence: CATLSGRGRETQYF. The CDR3 region has the DNA TGTGCCACCCTTAGCGGGAGGGGCCGAGAGACCCAGTACTTC.

The CDR3 bases are TGTGCCAGCAGCTTGCCTCTCCGCAATGAGCAGTTCTTC. Protein product: CASSLPLRNEQFF. The chain carries TRBV7-6 and TRBJ2-1; unclear D gene. Germline CDR1 SGHVS, CDR2 FNYEAQ. The length of the CDR3 is 13 residues. Trimming stripped 3 bases from V and 6 bases from J, with 9 bases between.

This chain connects TRBV14 to TRBJ1-2; no reliable D call. CDR1 and CDR2 (germline): SGHDN, FVKESK. Trimming took off 0 bases at V and 5 bases at J, with 19 bases between the two ends. The CDR3 extends over 17 amino acids. The CDR3 bases are TGTGCCAGCAGCCAAGATCCGTATGTGACATCCCTTTATGGCTACACCTTC. Protein product: CASSQDPYVTSLYGYTF.

The chain links TRBV19 to TRBJ1-4; the match to TRBD1 covers 7 bases. The CDR3 sequence is 15 residues long. With 7 bases clipped from V and 6 bases from J, the junction kept 11 bases outside the gene matches. CDR1 and CDR2 (germline): LNHDA, SQIVND (reference sequence). CDR3 in amino acids: CASTIRDRGDEKLFF. CDR3 nucleotides: TGTGCCAGTACAATCCGGGACAGAGGCGATGAAAAACTGTTTTTT.

V usage is TRBV11-2 and J usage is TRBJ1-2; D call uncertain. The V end lost 0 bases, the J end lost 0 bases, and 23 bases lay between the germline ends. CDR1 SGHAT and CDR2 FQNNGV come from the germline V gene. CDR3 length: 20 residues. The chain's CDR3 is CASSLDSIGWGTIANYGYTF. The CDR3 nucleotides read TGTGCCAGCAGCTTAGATTCAATTGGGTGGGGAACCATCGCTAACTATGGCTACACCTTC.

The chain links TRBV7-3 to TRBJ1-1; D call uncertain. Trimming shortened V by 6 bases and J by 2 bases, and 10 bases separated the two germline ends. Germline CDR1 reads SGHTA; CDR2 reads FQGTGA. CDR3 length: 13 residues. CDR3 region: CASSAGRNTEAFF. The DNA of the CDR3 is TGTGCCAGCAGTGCAGGCCGTAACACTGAAGCTTTCTTT. Full variable domain (remainder filled in from reference TRBV7-3 and TRBJ1-1): GAGVSQTPSNKVTEKGKYVELRCDPISGHTALYWYRQSLGQGPEFLIYFQGTGAADDSGLPNDRFFAVRPEGSVSTLKIQRTERGDSAVYLCASSAGRNTEAFFGQGTRLTVV.

The chain employs TRBV28 and TRBJ2-1; 12 nucleotides line up with TRBD2. The CDR3 has 17 residues. CDR1 is MDHEN and CDR2 is SYDVKM in the germline V gene. The ends lost 7 bases at V and 5 bases at J; junction bases unmatched: 12. CDR3 in amino acids: CASTRLAGLAGNNEQFF. CDR3 DNA: TGTGCCAGCACCCGCTTGGCAGGACTAGCGGGAAACAATGAGCAGTTCTTC.

The table lists this clone with a count of one. CDR3 protein: CASSSRSPRGTRAYEQYF. DNA for the CDR3: TGCGCCAGCAGCTCTAGGTCCCCCCGCGGGACTCGCGCCTACGAGCAGTACTTC. The V call is TRBV5-1, the J call TRBJ2-7; possible D gene TRBD2, 6 bases. This CDR3 has 18 amino acids. V dropped 3 bases and J dropped 2 bases, with 24 bases sitting between them. Germline V CDR1 and CDR2: SGHRS, YFSETQ.

J is TRBJ1-5 and V is TRBV2, with D maybe TRBD1 (5 bases). CDR1 and CDR2 (germline): SNHLY, FYNNEI. The V end was cut by 2 bases, the J end by 4 bases, with 9 bases between. This CDR3 spans 14 amino acids. The CDR3 region is CASSERQRNQPQHF. CDR3 DNA: TGTGCCAGCAGTGAACGACAGCGAAATCAGCCCCAGCATTTT.

The chain is built from TRBV6-6 and TRBJ2-1; D ambiguous. The CDR3 covers 12 residues. The V end lost 2 bases, the J end lost 4 bases, and 3 bases lay between the germline ends. Germline V gives CDR1 MNHNY, CDR2 SVGAGI (reference sequence). CDR3 sequence reads: CASSYPYNEQFF. For the CDR3, the DNA is TGTGCCAGCAGTTACCCGTACAATGAGCAGTTCTTC.

This clone was seen only once. The rearrangement links TRBV28 to TRBJ2-3, with D possibly matching TRBD1 (6 bases). The CDR3 consists of 17 residues. Trimming left V 5 bases short and J 2 bases short, with 20 bases between. Looked up from germline, CDR1 is MDHEN and CDR2 is SYDVKM. The CDR3 sequence: CASSLFTWTDVTDTQYF. CDR3 sequence (DNA): TGTGCCAGCAGTCTTTTCACGTGGACAGATGTCACAGATACGCAGTATTTT.

The V gene is TRBV19, the J gene TRBJ2-6, with TRBD1 matching 7 bases. Germline loops: CDR1 LNHDA, CDR2 SQIVND (reference sequence). CDR3 length: 18 residues. Losses at the gene ends were 3 bases for V and 2 bases for J; bases not matched to a gene: 10. CDR3: CASSMGTVRDPGANVLTF. The CDR3 bases are TGTGCCAGTAGTATGGGGACAGTCCGCGACCCTGGGGCCAACGTCCTGACTTTC.

The genes are TRBV25-1 and TRBJ1-3; TRBD1 matches at 9 bases. Trimming removed 3 bases from V and 4 bases from J; junction bases left unmatched: 10. Germline lookup yields CDR1 MGHDK and CDR2 SYGVNS. The CDR3 is 17 residues long. Here the CDR3 reads CASSEAGQGISGNTIYF. CDR3 nucleotides: TGTGCCAGCAGTGAGGCGGGACAGGGAATCTCCGGAAACACCATATATTTT.

This chain joins TRBV10-3 and TRBJ2-2; D gene ambiguous. Germline V lookup: CDR1 ENHRY, CDR2 SYGVKD. The CDR3 is made up of 12 amino acids. Trimming removed 9 bases at V and 1 base at J, with 6 bases between. CDR3 in amino acids: CAIQWNTGELFF. DNA of the CDR3: TGTGCCATTCAATGGAACACCGGGGAGCTGTTTTTT.

The chain is built from TRBV29-1 and TRBJ2-3; D is ambiguous. This CDR3 is built from 12 residues. V shed 6 bases and J shed 0 bases, with 7 bases lying between them. In germline, CDR1 is SQVTM, CDR2 ANQGSEA. This CDR3 is CSVTESTDTQYF. DNA for the CDR3: TGCAGCGTCACAGAAAGCACAGATACGCAGTATTTT.

CDR3 protein: CASSDLAGETQYF. The CDR3 nucleotides read TGTGCCAGCAGTGACTTGGCGGGAGAGACCCAGTACTTC. This chain connects TRBV6-4 to TRBJ2-5, with D possibly TRBD2 on 5 matching bases. V shed 1 base and J shed 4 bases, with 7 bases lying between them. The CDR3 runs to 13 residues. Germline values: CDR1 MRHNA, CDR2 SNTAGT.

The V call is TRBV10-2, the J call TRBJ2-3, with 9 bases fitting TRBD2. The CDR3 covers 14 residues. Germline CDR1 WSHSY, CDR2 SAAADI. With V trimmed by 6 bases and J by 2 bases, 3 bases remained unmatched. DNA for the CDR3: TGCGCCAGCAGCCTAGCGGGACCCACAGATACGCAGTATTTT. This sequence encodes CASSLAGPTDTQYF.

This clone was recorded a few times. The chain employs TRBV6-5 and TRBJ2-3; TRBD2 might be the D (5 bases). Deletions cut 2 bases from V and 1 base from J, with 10 bases between. The CDR3 consists of 15 residues. In germline, CDR1 is MNHEY, CDR2 SVGAGI. The CDR3 coding sequence is TGTGCCAGCAGTTACCGCGGTAGCGGCACAGATACGCAGTATTTT. It yields the protein CASSYRGSGTDTQYF.

V is TRBV19 and J is TRBJ1-3, with D possibly matching TRBD1 (6 bases). V was shortened by 7 bases and J by 4 bases, with 20 bases between the two germline ends. The CDR3 covers 16 residues. The germline V gene has CDR1 LNHDA and CDR2 SQIVND (reference sequence). CDR3 in amino acids: CASTPSLGQQGNTIYF. The DNA of the CDR3 is TGTGCCAGTACCCCGAGTCTCGGACAGCAAGGAAACACCATATATTTT.

The chain recombines TRBV9 with TRBJ2-7; 13 nucleotides agree with TRBD2. The V and J ends lost 2 bases and 5 bases, in that order; junction bases with no gene match: 4. This CDR3 spans 15 amino acids. The germline gives CDR1 SGDLS, CDR2 YYNGEE. CDR3 nucleotide sequence: TGTGCCAGCAGCGTTGGGACTAGCGGGAATGACGAGCAGTACTTC. It translates to CASSVGTSGNDEQYF.

V and J are TRBV5-6 and TRBJ1-2, with TRBD1 matching over 9 bases. The CDR3 covers 16 residues. Trimming cost V 2 bases and J 2 bases; bases outside gene matches: 7. Germline V gene lookup returns CDR1 SGHDT and CDR2 YYEEEE. This CDR3 is CASSLQGANNNYGYTF. Here the CDR3 DNA reads TGTGCCAGCAGCTTACAGGGGGCCAATAACAACTATGGCTACACCTTC.

DNA of the CDR3: TGTGCCAGCCGGGGAGCGGGATGGAACACCGGGGAGCTGTTTTTT. Translated: CASRGAGWNTGELFF. The rearrangement links TRBV5-4 to TRBJ2-2; 7 bases match TRBD2. The CDR3 loop spans 15 amino acids. In germline, CDR1 is SGHNT, CDR2 YYREEE (reference sequence). V trimming: 7 bases; J trimming: 1 base; junction bases outside the gene matches: 7.

The chain recombines TRBV27 with TRBJ2-7; D is possibly TRBD2 (6 bases). The germline V gene has CDR1 MNHEY and CDR2 SMNVEV (reference sequence). This CDR3 has 16 residues. V lost 4 bases and J 2 bases, leaving 18 bases between the germline ends. CDR3 DNA: TGTGCCAGCAGTTCACCGGACGGGAGCGCAACCTACGAGCAGTACTTC. Its protein is CASSSPDGSATYEQYF.

This chain joins TRBV7-2 and TRBJ1-2; weak D call: TRBD1 (6 bases). Germline V lookup: CDR1 SGHTA, CDR2 FQGNSA. The ends were cut back, 3 bases at V and 3 bases at J, with 11 bases in the middle. The CDR3 is made up of 14 amino acids. The chain's CDR3 is CASSFQGPYYGYTF. The DNA of the CDR3 is TGTGCCAGCAGCTTCCAGGGGCCGTACTATGGCTACACCTTC.

This chain joins TRBV6-5 and TRBJ1-4; weak D call: TRBD1 (6 bases). The V end lost 6 bases, the J end lost 8 bases, and 16 bases lay between the germline ends. Germline loops: CDR1 MNHEY, CDR2 SVGAGI. The CDR3 covers 14 residues. The DNA for the CDR3 is TGTGCCAGCAGCCTAGGGGGGGAAGGAGAAAAACTGTTTTTT. Amino acid sequence: CASSLGGEGEKLFF.

The chain employs TRBV7-9 and TRBJ2-7, with TRBD1 matching over 11 bases. The V gene end was trimmed by 4 bases and the J gene end by 2 bases; junction bases not matched to a gene: 1. The CDR3 loop spans 14 amino acids. Germline V gives CDR1 SEHNR, CDR2 FQNEAQ (reference sequence). The CDR3 loop is CASSWGQGAYEQYF. The CDR3 DNA reads as TGTGCCAGCAGCTGGGGACAGGGGGCCTACGAGCAGTACTTC. The full variable domain, completed using reference TRBV7-9 and TRBJ2-7, is DTGVSQNPRHKITKRGQNVTFRCDPISEHNRLYWYRQTLGQGPEFLTYFQNEAQLEKSRLLSDRFSAERPKGSFSTLEIQRTEQGDSAMYLCASSWGQGAYEQYFGPGTRLTVT.